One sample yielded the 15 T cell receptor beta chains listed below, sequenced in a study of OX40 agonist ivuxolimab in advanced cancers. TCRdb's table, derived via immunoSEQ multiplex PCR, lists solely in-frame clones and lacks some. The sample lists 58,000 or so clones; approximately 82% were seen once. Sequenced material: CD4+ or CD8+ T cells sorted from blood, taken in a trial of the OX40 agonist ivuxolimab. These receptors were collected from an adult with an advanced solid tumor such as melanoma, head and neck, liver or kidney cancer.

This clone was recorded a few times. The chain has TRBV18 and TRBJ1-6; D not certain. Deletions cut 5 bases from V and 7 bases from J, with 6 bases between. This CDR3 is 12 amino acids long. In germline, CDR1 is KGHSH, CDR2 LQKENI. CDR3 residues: CASSSQNSPLHF. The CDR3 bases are TGTGCCAGCTCATCCCAGAATTCACCCCTCCACTTT. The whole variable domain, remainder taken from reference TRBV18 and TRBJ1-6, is NAGVMQNPRHLVRRRGQEARLRCSPMKGHSHVYWYRQLPEEGLKFMVYLQKENIIDESGMPKERFSAEFPKEGPSILRIQQVVRGDSAAYFCASSSQNSPLHFGNGTRLTVT.

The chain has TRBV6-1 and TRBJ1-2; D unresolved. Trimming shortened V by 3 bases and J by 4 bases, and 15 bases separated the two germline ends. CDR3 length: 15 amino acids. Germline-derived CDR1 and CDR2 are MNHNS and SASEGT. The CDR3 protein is CASSDKYTEGYGYTF. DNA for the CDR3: TGTGCCAGCAGTGACAAGTACACGGAGGGCTATGGCTACACCTTC.

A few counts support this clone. The CDR3 reads CASSLGLDTIYEQYF. For the CDR3, the DNA is TGTGCCAGCAGCTTAGGTTTAGACACCATCTACGAGCAGTACTTC. The chain has TRBV7-2 and TRBJ2-7; the D is unclear. V lost 1 base to trimming and J lost 3 bases, with 13 bases between them. Germline V gives CDR1 SGHTA, CDR2 FQGNSA. The CDR3 contains 15 residues.

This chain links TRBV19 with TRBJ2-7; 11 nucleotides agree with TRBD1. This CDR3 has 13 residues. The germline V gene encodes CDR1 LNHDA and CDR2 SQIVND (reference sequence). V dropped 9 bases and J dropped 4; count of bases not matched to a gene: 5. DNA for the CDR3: TGTGCCAGCCTAGGACAGGGGGCTTACGAGCAGTACTTC. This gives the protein CASLGQGAYEQYF. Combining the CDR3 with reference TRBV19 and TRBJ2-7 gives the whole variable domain DGGITQSPKYLFRKEGQNVTLSCEQNLNHDAMYWYRQDPGQGLRLIYYSQIVNDFQKGDIAEGYSVSREKKESFPLTVTSAQKNPTAFYLCASLGQGAYEQYFGPGTRLTVT.

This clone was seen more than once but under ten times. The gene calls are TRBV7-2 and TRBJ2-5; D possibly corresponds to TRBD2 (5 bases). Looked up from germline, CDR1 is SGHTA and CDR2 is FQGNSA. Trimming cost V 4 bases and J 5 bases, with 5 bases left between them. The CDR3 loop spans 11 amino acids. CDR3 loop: CASSSGETQYF. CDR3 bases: TGTGCCAGCAGCTCGGGGGAGACCCAGTACTTC.

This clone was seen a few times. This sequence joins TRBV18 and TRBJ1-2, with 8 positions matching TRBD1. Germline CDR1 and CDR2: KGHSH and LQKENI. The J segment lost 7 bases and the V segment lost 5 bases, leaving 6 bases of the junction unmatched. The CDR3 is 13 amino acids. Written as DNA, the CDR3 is TGTGCCAGCTCAGGACAGGGAGGTAGTGGCTACACCTTC. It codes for CASSGQGGSGYTF.

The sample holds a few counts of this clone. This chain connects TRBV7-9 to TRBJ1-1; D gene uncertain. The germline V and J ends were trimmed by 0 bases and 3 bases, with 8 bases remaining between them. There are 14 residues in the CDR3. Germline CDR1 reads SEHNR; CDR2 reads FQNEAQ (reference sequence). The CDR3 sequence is CASSLAWRDTEAFF. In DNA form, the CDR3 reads TGTGCCAGCAGCTTAGCCTGGAGGGACACTGAAGCTTTCTTT.

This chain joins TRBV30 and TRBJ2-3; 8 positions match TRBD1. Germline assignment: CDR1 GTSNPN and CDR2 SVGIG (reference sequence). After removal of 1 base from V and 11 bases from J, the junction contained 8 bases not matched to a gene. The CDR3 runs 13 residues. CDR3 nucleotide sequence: TGTGCCTGGAGTGCCTCCCCAGGGGGCGAGCAGTATTTT. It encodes CAWSASPGGEQYF.

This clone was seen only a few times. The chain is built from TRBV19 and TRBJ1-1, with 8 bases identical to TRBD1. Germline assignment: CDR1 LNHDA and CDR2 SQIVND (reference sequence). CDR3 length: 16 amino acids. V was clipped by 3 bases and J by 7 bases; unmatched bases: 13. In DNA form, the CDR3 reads TGTGCCAGTAGTATGGATATTCGTTGGGGGACAGGTGAAGCTTTCTTT. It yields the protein CASSMDIRWGTGEAFF.

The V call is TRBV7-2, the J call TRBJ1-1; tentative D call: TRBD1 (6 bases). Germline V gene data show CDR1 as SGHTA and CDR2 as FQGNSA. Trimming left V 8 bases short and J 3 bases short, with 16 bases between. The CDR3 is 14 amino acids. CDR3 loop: CASQIQGRDTEAFF. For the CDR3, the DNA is TGTGCCAGCCAGATCCAGGGGAGAGACACTGAAGCTTTCTTT. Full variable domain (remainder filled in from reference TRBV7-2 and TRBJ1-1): GAGVSQSPSNKVTEKGKDVELRCDPISGHTALYWYRQSLGQGLEFLIYFQGNSAPDKSGLPSDRFSAERTGGSVSTLTIQRTQQEDSAVYLCASQIQGRDTEAFFGQGTRLTVV.

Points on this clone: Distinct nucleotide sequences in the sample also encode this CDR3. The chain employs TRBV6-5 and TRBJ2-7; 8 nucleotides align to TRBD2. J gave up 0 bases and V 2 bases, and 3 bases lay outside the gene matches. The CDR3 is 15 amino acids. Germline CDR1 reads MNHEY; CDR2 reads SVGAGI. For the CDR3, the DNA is TGTGCCAGCAGTTACAGCGGGGGTAGCTCCTACGAGCAGTACTTC. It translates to CASSYSGGSSYEQYF.

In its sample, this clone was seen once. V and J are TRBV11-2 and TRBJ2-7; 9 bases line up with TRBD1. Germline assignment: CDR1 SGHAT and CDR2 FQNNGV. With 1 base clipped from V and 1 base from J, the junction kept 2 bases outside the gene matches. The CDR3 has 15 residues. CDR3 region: CASSLGTGESYEQYF. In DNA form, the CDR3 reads TGTGCCAGCAGCTTAGGGACAGGGGAATCCTACGAGCAGTACTTC.

The CDR3 protein is CASSLGTAPPDTQYF. CDR3 DNA: TGTGCCAGTTCGCTTGGGACTGCGCCCCCAGATACGCAGTATTTT. The chain recombines TRBV19 with TRBJ2-3, with a weak D call TRBD2 (6 bases). The CDR3 extends over 15 amino acids. V lost 8 bases and J 4 bases, leaving 19 bases between the germline ends. Per the germline V gene, CDR1 is LNHDA and CDR2 is SQIVND (reference sequence). Supplemented by reference TRBV19 and TRBJ2-3, the full variable domain reads DGGITQSPKYLFRKEGQNVTLSCEQNLNHDAMYWYRQDPGQGLRLIYYSQIVNDFQKGDIAEGYSVSREKKESFPLTVTSAQKNPTAFYLCASSLGTAPPDTQYFGPGTRLTVL.

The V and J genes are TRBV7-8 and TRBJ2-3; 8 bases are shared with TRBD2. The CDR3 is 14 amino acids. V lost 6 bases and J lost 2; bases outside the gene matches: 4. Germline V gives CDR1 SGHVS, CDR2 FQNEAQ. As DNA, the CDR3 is TGTGCCAGCAGACGTAGCGGGGTCACAGATACGCAGTATTTT. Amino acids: CASRRSGVTDTQYF.

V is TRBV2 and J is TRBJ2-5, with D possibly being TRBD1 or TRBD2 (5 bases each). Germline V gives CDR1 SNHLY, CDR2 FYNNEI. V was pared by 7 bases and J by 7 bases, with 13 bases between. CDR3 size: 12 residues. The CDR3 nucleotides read TGTGCCAGCACTGGGGGAGATGGGACCCAGTACTTC. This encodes CASTGGDGTQYF.